This paragraph reports one T cell receptor (beta chain). Antigen: not known. This specimen comes from a study of cytomegalovirus exposure and HLA in healthy donors. Study-wide results and limits: In a later analysis, HLA-associated beta chains showed higher expansion and lower generation probabilities than comparable chains. There were reportedly fewer N-insertions in an Asian-associated ancestry cluster than the roughly 670-donor mean, in a later analysis. Some segments of the V type, notably TRBV6-2 and TRBV6-3, were excluded as indistinguishable.

The study ran its PCR with 60 Vbeta and 13 Jbeta primers. The data were produced by immunoSEQ multiplex PCR, yet TCRdb's version contains in-frame clones alone and is incomplete. Among about 120,000 clones listed, around 85% were seen once. Donors sampled were nominally healthy, though unrecorded immune exposures were likely. Looked up from germline, CDR1 is PRHDT and CDR2 is FYEKMQ (reference sequence). V shed 2 bases and J shed 3 bases, with 12 bases lying between them. The CDR3 has 15 amino acids. The TCR originated in a man in his forties in good health and CMV-seronegative. V usage is TRBV13 and J usage is TRBJ2-3; D is perhaps TRBD1 (6 bases). What was sequenced was PBMCs. Written as DNA, the CDR3 is TGTGCCAGCAGCTTAAGGTGGGGGCGGACAGATACGCAGTATTTT. It translates to CASSLRWGRTDTQYF.